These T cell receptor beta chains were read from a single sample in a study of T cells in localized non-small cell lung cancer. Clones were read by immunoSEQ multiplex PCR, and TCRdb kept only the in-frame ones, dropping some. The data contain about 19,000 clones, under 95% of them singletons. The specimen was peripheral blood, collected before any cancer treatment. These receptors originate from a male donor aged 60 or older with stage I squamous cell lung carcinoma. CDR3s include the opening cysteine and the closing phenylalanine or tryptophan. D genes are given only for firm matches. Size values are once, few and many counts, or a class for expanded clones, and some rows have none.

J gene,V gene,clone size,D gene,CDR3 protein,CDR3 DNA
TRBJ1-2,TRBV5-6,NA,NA,CASSLGQDYGYTF,TGTGCCAGCAGCTTGGGTCAGGACTATGGCTACACCTTC
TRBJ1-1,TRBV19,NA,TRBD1,CASTRGDTEAFF,TGTGCCAGTACCAGGGGGGATACTGAAGCTTTCTTT
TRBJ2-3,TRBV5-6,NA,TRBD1,CASSGTGDYTDTQYF,TGTGCCAGCAGCGGGACAGGGGATTACACAGATACGCAGTATTTT
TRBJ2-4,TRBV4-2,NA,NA,CASTDRKNIQYF,TGTGCCAGCACCGACAGGAAAAACATTCAGTACTTC
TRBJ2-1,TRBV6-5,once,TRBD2,CASSYSTSGHNEQFF,TGTGCCAGCAGTTACTCGACTAGCGGGCACAATGAGCAGTTCTTC
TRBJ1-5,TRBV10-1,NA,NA,CASSPGRDQPQHF,TGCGCCAGCAGTCCTGGCAGAGATCAGCCCCAGCATTTT
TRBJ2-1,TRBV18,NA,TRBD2,CASSPPSGSVGEQFF,TGTGCCAGCTCACCACCTAGCGGGAGTGTAGGTGAGCAGTTCTTC
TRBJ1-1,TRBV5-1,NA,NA,CASREGSENTEAFF,TGCGCCAGCCGGGAGGGGTCAGAGAACACTGAAGCTTTCTTT
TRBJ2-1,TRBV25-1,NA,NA,CASRGVGTGEFF,TGTGCCAGCAGGGGCGTGGGGACGGGGGAGTTCTTC
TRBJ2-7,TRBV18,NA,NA,CASSHKSDSYLYEQYF,TGTGCCAGCTCACACAAATCGGACAGCTACCTTTACGAGCAGTACTTC
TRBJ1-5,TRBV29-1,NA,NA,CSGPRRGPHRQPQHF,TGCAGCGGCCCGCGGCGGGGGCCGCATCGTCAGCCCCAGCATTTT
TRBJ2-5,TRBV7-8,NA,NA,CASSLGGAGEPGTQYF,TGTGCCAGCAGCTTAGGGGGGGCAGGGGAGCCAGGCACCCAGTACTTC
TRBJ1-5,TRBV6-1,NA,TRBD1,CASSVDRGLLGPQHF,TGTGCCAGCAGTGTTGACAGGGGGCTCTTGGGGCCCCAGCATTTT
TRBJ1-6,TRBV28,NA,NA,CASSSGQRYNSPLHF,TGTGCCAGCAGTTCCGGACAGCGCTATAATTCACCCCTCCACTTT
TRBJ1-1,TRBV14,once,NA,CASSQGILVGEAFF,TGTGCCAGCAGCCAAGGGATACTAGTCGGTGAAGCTTTCTTT
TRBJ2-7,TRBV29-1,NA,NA,CSAADSYEQYF,TGCAGCGCCGCAGACTCCTACGAGCAGTACTTC
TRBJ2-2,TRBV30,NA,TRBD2,CAWIEGAGTGELFF,TGTGCCTGGATAGAGGGAGCGGGAACCGGGGAGCTGTTTTTT
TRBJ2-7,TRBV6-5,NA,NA,CASSRGGSSYEQYF,TGTGCCAGCAGTCGGGGCGGATCCTCCTACGAGCAGTACTTC
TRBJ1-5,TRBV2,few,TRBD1,CASRDDRGFQPQHF,TGTGCCAGCAGGGATGACAGGGGTTTTCAGCCCCAGCATTTT
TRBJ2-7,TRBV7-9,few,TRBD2,CASSLAGTSLYEQYF,TGTGCCAGCAGCTTAGCAGGGACTAGTCTCTACGAGCAGTACTTC
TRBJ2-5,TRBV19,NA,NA,CASNTGGGETQYF,TGTGCCAGTAATACAGGAGGTGGGGAGACCCAGTACTTC
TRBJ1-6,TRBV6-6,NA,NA,CASSVGSNSPLHF,TGTGCCAGCAGTGTTGGATCTAATTCACCCCTCCACTTT
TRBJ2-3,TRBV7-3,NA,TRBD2,CASSLGLAGGPTSTDTQYF,TGTGCCAGCAGCCTGGGACTAGCGGGAGGGCCAACGAGCACAGATACGCAGTATTTT